What follows describes a single TCR beta chain. These data belong to a study of shared clonotypes between healthy human individuals. Here immunoSEQ multiplex PCR was the method, and the copy in TCRdb shows in-frame clones only, minus some. The top ten clones hold around 0.4% of a sample with about 2.3 million clones, under 95% of them seen once. Sequences were obtained from naive CD4+ T cells from PBMCs. Described subset: CD45RA+ positively selected. This sequence originates from a man younger than 30 in good health. Some clones in this sample may be carry-over from other donors' samples.

Here the CDR3 reads CASNKGLAGGPYEQYF. CDR3 DNA: TGTGCCAGCAATAAGGGACTAGCGGGAGGCCCCTACGAGCAGTACTTC. The J gene is TRBJ2-7, the V gene TRBV27; 15 nucleotides match TRBD2. Germline loops: CDR1 MNHEY, CDR2 SMNVEV (reference sequence). V lost 7 bases to trimming and J lost 2 bases; unmatched junction nucleotides: 6. This CDR3 comprises 16 residues.